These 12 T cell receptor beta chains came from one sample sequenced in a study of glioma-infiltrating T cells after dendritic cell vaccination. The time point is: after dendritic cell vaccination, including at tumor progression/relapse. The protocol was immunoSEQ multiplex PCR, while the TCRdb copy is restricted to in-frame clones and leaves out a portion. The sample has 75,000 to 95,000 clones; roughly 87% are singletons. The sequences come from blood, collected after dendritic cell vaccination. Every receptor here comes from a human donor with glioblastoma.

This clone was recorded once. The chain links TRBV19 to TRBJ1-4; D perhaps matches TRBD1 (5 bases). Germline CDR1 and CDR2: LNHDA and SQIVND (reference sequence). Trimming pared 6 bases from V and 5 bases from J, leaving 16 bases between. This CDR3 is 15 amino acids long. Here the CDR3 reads CASSPGGRLNEKLFF. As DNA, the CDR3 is TGTGCCAGTAGCCCGGGGGGGAGGCTGAATGAAAAACTGTTTTTT.

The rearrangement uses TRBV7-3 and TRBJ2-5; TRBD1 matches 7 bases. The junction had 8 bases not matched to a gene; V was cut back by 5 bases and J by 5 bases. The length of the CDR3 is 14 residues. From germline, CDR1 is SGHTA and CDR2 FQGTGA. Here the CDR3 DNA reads TGTGCCAGCAGCCGAACAGGGGTTCGGGAGACCCAGTACTTC. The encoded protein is CASSRTGVRETQYF.

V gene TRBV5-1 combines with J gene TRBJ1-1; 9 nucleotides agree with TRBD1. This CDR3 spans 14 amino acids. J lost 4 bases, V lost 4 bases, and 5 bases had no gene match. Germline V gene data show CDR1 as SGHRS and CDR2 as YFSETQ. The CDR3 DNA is TGCGCCAGCAGCCCTGGACAGGGGATCACTGAAGCTTTCTTT. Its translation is CASSPGQGITEAFF.

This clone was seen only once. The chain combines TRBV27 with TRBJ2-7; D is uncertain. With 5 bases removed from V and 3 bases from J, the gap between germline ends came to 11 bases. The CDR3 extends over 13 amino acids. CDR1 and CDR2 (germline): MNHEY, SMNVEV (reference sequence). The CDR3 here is CASSPGYYYEQYF. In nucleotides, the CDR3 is TGTGCCAGCAGTCCAGGATATTACTACGAGCAGTACTTC.

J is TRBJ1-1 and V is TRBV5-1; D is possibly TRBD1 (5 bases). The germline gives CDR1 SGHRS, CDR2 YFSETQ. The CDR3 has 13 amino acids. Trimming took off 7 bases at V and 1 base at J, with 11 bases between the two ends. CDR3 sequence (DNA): TGCGCCAGCCGGGGGACGGAGAACACTGAAGCTTTCTTT. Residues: CASRGTENTEAFF.

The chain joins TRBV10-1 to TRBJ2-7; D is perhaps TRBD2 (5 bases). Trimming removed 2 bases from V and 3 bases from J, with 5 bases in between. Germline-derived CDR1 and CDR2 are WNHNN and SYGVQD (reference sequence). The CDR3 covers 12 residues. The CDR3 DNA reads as TGCGCCAGCAGTGAGGGGAGCTACGAGCAGTACTTC. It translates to CASSEGSYEQYF.

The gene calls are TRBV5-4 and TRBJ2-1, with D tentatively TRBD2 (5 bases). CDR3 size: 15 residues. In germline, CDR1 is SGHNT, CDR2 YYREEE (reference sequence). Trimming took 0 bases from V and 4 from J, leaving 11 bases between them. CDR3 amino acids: CASSLESGKYNEQFF. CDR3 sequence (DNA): TGTGCCAGCAGCTTGGAGTCGGGGAAATACAATGAGCAGTTCTTC. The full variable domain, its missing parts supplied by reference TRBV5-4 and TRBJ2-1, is ETGVTQSPTHLIKTRGQQVTLRCSSQSGHNTVSWYQQALGQGPQFIFQYYREEENGRGNFPPRFSGLQFPNYSSELNVNALELDDSALYLCASSLESGKYNEQFFGPGTRLTVL.

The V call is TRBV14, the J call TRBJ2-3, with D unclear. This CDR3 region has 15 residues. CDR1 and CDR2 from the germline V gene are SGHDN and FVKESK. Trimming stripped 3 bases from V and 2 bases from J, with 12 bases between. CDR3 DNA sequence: TGTGCCAGCAGCCAGTCGACACGGTACACAGATACGCAGTATTTT. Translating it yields CASSQSTRYTDTQYF.

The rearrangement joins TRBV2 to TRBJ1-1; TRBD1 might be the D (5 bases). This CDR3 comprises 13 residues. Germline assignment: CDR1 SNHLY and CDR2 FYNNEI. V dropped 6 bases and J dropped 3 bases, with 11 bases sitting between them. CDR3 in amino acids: CASREGTYTEAFF. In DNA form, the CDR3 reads TGTGCCAGCAGGGAGGGGACTTACACTGAAGCTTTCTTT.

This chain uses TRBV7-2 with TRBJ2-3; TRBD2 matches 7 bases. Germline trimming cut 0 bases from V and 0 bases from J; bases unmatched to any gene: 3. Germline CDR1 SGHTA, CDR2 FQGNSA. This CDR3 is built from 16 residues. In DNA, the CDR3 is TGTGCCAGCAGCTTAGCCCTAGCGGAGAGCACAGATACGCAGTATTTT. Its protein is CASSLALAESTDTQYF.

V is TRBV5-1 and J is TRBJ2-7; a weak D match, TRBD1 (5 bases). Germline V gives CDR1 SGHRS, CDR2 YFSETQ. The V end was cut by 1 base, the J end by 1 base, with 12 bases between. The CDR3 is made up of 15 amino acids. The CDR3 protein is CASSLLTATSYEQYF. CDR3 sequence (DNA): TGCGCCAGCAGCTTGCTGACAGCTACTTCCTACGAGCAGTACTTC. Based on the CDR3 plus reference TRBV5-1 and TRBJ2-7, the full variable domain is KAGVTQTPRYLIKTRGQQVTLSCSPISGHRSVSWYQQTPGQGLQFLFEYFSETQRNKGNFPGRFSGRQFSNSRSEMNVSTLELGDSALYLCASSLLTATSYEQYFGPGTRLTVT.

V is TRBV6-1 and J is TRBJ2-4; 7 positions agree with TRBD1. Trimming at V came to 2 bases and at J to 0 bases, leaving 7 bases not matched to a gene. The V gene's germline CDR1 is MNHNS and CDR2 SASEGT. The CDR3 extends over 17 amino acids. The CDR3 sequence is CASSELGDSLAKNIQYF. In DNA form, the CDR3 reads TGTGCCAGCAGTGAATTAGGGGACAGTCTAGCCAAAAACATTCAGTACTTC.